The entry below describes one T cell receptor beta chain. The sample belongs to a study of blood T cell repertoires in COVID-19. Overall study context: Acute and convalescent COVID-19 samples came from the United States, Italy and Spain. From T cells, B-cell-depleted T cells, or PBMCs came the material, which was cDNA or gDNA.

In the original analysis: It was from reference gene primer amplification that nucleated cell counts were estimated. The method was immunoSEQ multiplex PCR; TCRdb's version includes in-frame clones alone and lacks a portion of them. V and J calls plus clone size are reproduced from that table; the DNA served to infer D and trimming. The sample yields about 130,000 clones, around 78% seen once. The CDR3 is made up of 14 amino acids. V lost 5 bases to trimming and J lost 4 bases, with 12 bases between them. Sequenced material: peripheral blood. V and J are TRBV23-1 and TRBJ1-5; tentative D call: TRBD1 (5 bases). TRBV23-1 counts as an open reading frame of uncertain function. The receptor's source is a human donor in a cohort sampled during active COVID-19. The CDR3 loop is CASSTGRRNQPQHF. The DNA of the CDR3 is TGCGCCAGCAGTACAGGACGACGGAATCAGCCCCAGCATTTT.